A single sample is the source of the 5 T cell receptor beta chains below, sequenced in a study of cytomegalovirus exposure and HLA in healthy donors. TCRdb's table, derived via immunoSEQ multiplex PCR, lists solely in-frame clones and lacks some. The sample carries about 160,000 clones, 85% to 90% recorded once. The sequenced material came from PBMCs. These receptors all stem from a man between 18 and 29 years old in good health and CMV-seropositive.

This chain joins TRBV7-2 and TRBJ2-1; 12 nucleotides agree with TRBD2. The ends lost 1 base at V and 8 bases at J; junction bases unmatched: 3. The germline CDR1 and CDR2 sequences are SGHTA and FQGNSA. The CDR3 has 15 amino acids. CDR3 sequence (DNA): TGTGCCAGCAGCTTAGGACTAGCGGGAGTTCATGAGCAGTTCTTC. This gives the protein CASSLGLAGVHEQFF. Combining the CDR3 with reference TRBV7-2 and TRBJ2-1 gives the whole variable domain GAGVSQSPSNKVTEKGKDVELRCDPISGHTALYWYRQSLGQGLEFLIYFQGNSAPDKSGLPSDRFSAERTGGSVSTLTIQRTQQEDSAVYLCASSLGLAGVHEQFFGPGTRLTVL.

The chain carries TRBV2 and TRBJ2-2; TRBD2 matches at 7 bases. This CDR3 has 13 amino acids. The V and J ends lost 3 bases and 6 bases, in that order; junction bases with no gene match: 1. Germline V gives CDR1 SNHLY, CDR2 FYNNEI. CDR3 loop: CASSEGGAGELFF. The CDR3 DNA follows: TGTGCCAGCAGTGAGGGGGGGGCCGGGGAGCTGTTTTTT.

V gene TRBV5-6 combines with J gene TRBJ1-1, with 7 bases lining up with TRBD1. Germline CDR1 reads SGHDT; CDR2 reads YYEEEE. After removal of 3 bases from V and 7 bases from J, the junction contained 6 bases not matched to a gene. The CDR3 length is 13 residues. The CDR3 region is CASSSSGTVEAFF. DNA of the CDR3: TGTGCCAGCAGCTCCTCCGGGACAGTTGAAGCTTTCTTT. Drawing the rest from reference TRBV5-6 and TRBJ1-1, the complete variable domain is DAGVTQSPTHLIKTRGQQVTLRCSPKSGHDTVSWYQQALGQGPQFIFQYYEEEERQRGNFPDRFSGHQFPNYSSELNVNALLLGDSALYLCASSSSGTVEAFFGQGTRLTVV.

The rearrangement uses TRBV28 and TRBJ2-1; 8 nucleotides align to TRBD2. Per the germline V gene, CDR1 is MDHEN and CDR2 is SYDVKM. CDR3 length: 15 amino acids. The J segment lost 7 bases and the V segment lost 5 bases, leaving 10 bases of the junction unmatched. The CDR3 region is CASSTSAGGMNEQFF. The CDR3 DNA reads TGTGCCAGCAGTACTTCTGCGGGAGGAATGAATGAGCAGTTCTTC. Combining the CDR3 with reference TRBV28 and TRBJ2-1 gives the whole variable domain DVKVTQSSRYLVKRTGEKVFLECVQDMDHENMFWYRQDPGLGLRLIYFSYDVKMKEKGDIPEGYSVSREKKERFSLILESASTNQTSMYLCASSTSAGGMNEQFFGPGTRLTVL.

The rearrangement links TRBV4-1 to TRBJ2-1; no clear D gene. The length of the CDR3 is 19 residues. V gave up 0 bases and J gave up 6 bases, with 24 bases separating them. In germline, CDR1 is MGHRA, CDR2 YSYEKL. The CDR3 protein is CASSQDLRFGFVRPNEQFF. The CDR3 DNA follows: TGCGCCAGCAGCCAAGATCTTAGGTTTGGGTTTGTCAGGCCCAATGAGCAGTTCTTC.